The rows below give T cell receptor beta chains drawn from one sample of a study of CD8+ T cells in alopecia areata. TCRdb's copy holds only in-frame clones and misses some; the assay was immunoSEQ multiplex PCR. The table shows roughly 190,000 clones, with just under 65% occurring only once. The sequencing used CD4+ T cells sorted from blood, collected at week 49, from a patient treated with tofacitinib. The receptors come from a human donor with alopecia areata. Each CDR3 is given with its conserved first and last residue. A D gene is named only where the DNA matches it firmly. Some rows have no size entry. The others give once, few or many, or a class for an expanded clone.

CDR3: CASSEFGTEVAKNIQYF
DNA: TGTGCCAGCAGCGAGTTCGGGACAGAAGTAGCCAAAAACATTCAGTACTTC
V: TRBV2
D: TRBD1
J: TRBJ2-4
size: NA

CDR3: CSVGTSGDTQYF
DNA: TGCAGCGTTGGGACTAGCGGAGATACGCAGTATTTT
V: TRBV29-1
D: TRBD2
J: TRBJ2-3
size: NA

CDR3: CASSQGGGGNYGYTF
DNA: TGCGCCAGCAGCCAAGGGGGTGGGGGAAACTATGGCTACACCTTC
V: TRBV4-3
D: NA
J: TRBJ1-2
size: NA

CDR3: CASRTGTGGSGANVLTF
DNA: TGTGCCAGCAGAACCGGGACAGGGGGCTCTGGGGCCAACGTCCTGACTTTC
V: TRBV27
D: TRBD1
J: TRBJ2-6
size: once

CDR3: CASSPAARGGVRGYTF
DNA: TGTGCCAGCTCACCGGCAGCCAGGGGAGGCGTGCGTGGCTACACCTTC
V: TRBV18
D: NA
J: TRBJ1-2
size: NA

CDR3: CASTFRDNIDTQYF
DNA: TGTGCCAGCACCTTTCGGGACAATATAGATACGCAGTATTTT
V: TRBV5-6
D: NA
J: TRBJ2-3
size: NA

CDR3: CASSQDSAVTGELFF
DNA: TGCGCCAGCAGCCAAGATTCGGCGGTCACCGGGGAGCTGTTTTTT
V: TRBV4-1
D: NA
J: TRBJ2-2
size: NA

CDR3: CASSYSQISEAFF
DNA: TGTGCCAGCAGTTACTCACAGATTTCTGAAGCTTTCTTT
V: TRBV6-5
D: NA
J: TRBJ1-1
size: NA

CDR3: CASSPFQGSGANVLTF
DNA: TGCGCCAGCAGCCCTTTCCAGGGGTCTGGGGCCAACGTCCTGACTTTC
V: TRBV5-1
D: NA
J: TRBJ2-6
size: NA

CDR3: CASSEPRRNYEQYF
DNA: TGTGCCAGTAGTGAGCCCAGACGGAACTACGAGCAGTACTTC
V: TRBV19
D: NA
J: TRBJ2-7
size: many

CDR3: CASSLALYNEQFF
DNA: TGTGCCAGCAGCTTAGCCCTTTACAATGAGCAGTTCTTC
V: TRBV11-2
D: NA
J: TRBJ2-1
size: many

CDR3: CASSSGGTKNIQYF
DNA: TGTGCCAGCAGCTCAGGGGGTACTAAAAACATTCAGTACTTC
V: TRBV9
D: TRBD1
J: TRBJ2-4
size: few

CDR3: CASSLGPEGSTEAFF
DNA: TGTGCCAGCAGCTTGGGGCCCGAAGGGAGCACTGAAGCTTTCTTT
V: TRBV5-6
D: NA
J: TRBJ1-1
size: NA

CDR3: CASSTGTQETQYF
DNA: TGTGCCAGTAGTACGGGGACACAAGAGACCCAGTACTTC
V: TRBV19
D: NA
J: TRBJ2-5
size: many

CDR3: CASRIALGSYNEQFF
DNA: TGCGCCAGCCGGATAGCGCTTGGCTCCTACAATGAGCAGTTCTTC
V: TRBV5-1
D: NA
J: TRBJ2-1
size: few

CDR3: CAISDGGGQYF
DNA: TGTGCCATCAGTGATGGAGGGGGGCAGTACTTC
V: TRBV10-3
D: NA
J: TRBJ2-7
size: NA

CDR3: CASSLDGDYGYTF
DNA: TGTGCCAGCAGCTTAGATGGGGACTATGGCTACACCTTC
V: TRBV7-2
D: NA
J: TRBJ1-2
size: few

CDR3: CASRATSGGGYEQYF
DNA: TGTGCCAGCAGGGCAACTAGCGGGGGTGGCTACGAGCAGTACTTC
V: TRBV6-1
D: TRBD2
J: TRBJ2-7
size: few

CDR3: CASSRQENTGELFF
DNA: TGTGCCAGCAGTAGACAGGAGAACACCGGGGAGCTGTTTTTT
V: TRBV28
D: NA
J: TRBJ2-2
size: NA

CDR3: CSTGQGAGETQYF
DNA: TGCAGCACGGGGCAAGGGGCTGGGGAGACCCAGTACTTC
V: TRBV29-1
D: NA
J: TRBJ2-5
size: NA

CDR3: CSVGGLRGSEQYF
DNA: TGCAGCGTTGGGGGCCTCCGAGGGTCCGAGCAGTACTTC
V: TRBV29-1
D: NA
J: TRBJ2-7
size: NA

CDR3: CASSDRDRVAEQYF
DNA: TGCGCCAGCAGCGACCGGGACAGGGTGGCCGAGCAGTACTTC
V: TRBV5-1
D: TRBD1
J: TRBJ2-7
size: NA

CDR3: CASSLPGNTEAFF
DNA: TGTGCCAGCAGCCTCCCGGGGAACACTGAAGCTTTCTTT
V: TRBV25-1
D: NA
J: TRBJ1-1
size: NA

CDR3: CASSVDYYEQYF
DNA: TGTGCCAGCAGTGTTGACTACTACGAGCAGTACTTC
V: TRBV2
D: NA
J: TRBJ2-7
size: NA

CDR3: CASHILRQVLGYTF
DNA: TGTGCCAGCCATATTCTAAGACAGGTTTTGGGCTACACCTTC
V: TRBV2
D: NA
J: TRBJ1-2
size: NA

CDR3: CASSGSGANVLTF
DNA: TGTGCCAGCTCGGGCTCTGGGGCCAACGTCCTGACTTTC
V: TRBV6-6
D: NA
J: TRBJ2-6
size: many

CDR3: CASSQGPGGPVHEQFF
DNA: TGTGCCAGCAGCCAAGGGCCGGGGGGGCCAGTCCATGAGCAGTTCTTC
V: TRBV4-2
D: TRBD2
J: TRBJ2-1
size: NA

CDR3: CASSLGPMNTEAFF
DNA: TGTGCCAGCAGCTTGGGACCTATGAACACTGAAGCTTTCTTT
V: TRBV5-6
D: NA
J: TRBJ1-1
size: once